Listed here are 9 T cell receptor beta chains from one sample, sequenced in a study of identical twins. TCRdb re-derived calls from the 5' RACE reads in MiXCR, one entry per CDR3 protein. The top ten clones hold 0.45% to 0.5% of a sample with some 570,000 distinct CDR3 sequences, under 25% of them seen once. These data also featured in a second study, about yellow fever vaccine responses in identical twins.

The specimen was CD4+ T cells sorted from blood. These TCRs come from a woman under 30 in good health.

The rearrangement links TRBV6-5 to TRBJ2-2; 7 positions agree with TRBD1. CDR1 and CDR2 from the germline V gene are MNHEY and SVGAGI. The trim removed 3 bases at V and 6 bases at J, leaving 4 bases unmatched. This CDR3 contains 14 residues. CDR3 sequence (DNA): TGTGCCAGCAGTTATTATCAGGGGGCCGGGGAGCTGTTTTTT. This codes for CASSYYQGAGELFF.

The chain links TRBV10-3 to TRBJ2-7; 10 nucleotides agree with TRBD1. J was trimmed by 5 bases and V by 4 bases; bases with no gene match: 8. CDR3 size: 15 residues. Germline-derived CDR1 and CDR2 are ENHRY and SYGVKD. Written as DNA, the CDR3 is TGTGCCATCAGTGCCCGGACAGGGGGTATGGACGAGCAGTACTTC. Its protein is CAISARTGGMDEQYF.

This chain connects TRBV28 to TRBJ2-3, with TRBD2 identical over 8 bases. CDR3 size: 17 residues. Germline V lookup: CDR1 MDHEN, CDR2 SYDVKM. V shed 6 bases and J 5 bases; nucleotides not matched to a gene: 16. CDR3 sequence: CASSHAPTAGVRDTQYF. The CDR3 DNA reads TGTGCCAGCAGCCACGCCCCGACAGCGGGAGTCAGAGATACGCAGTATTTT.

This clonotype appeared many times. The V call is TRBV5-1, the J call TRBJ2-7; 14 positions agree with TRBD2. Germline V lookup: CDR1 SGHRS, CDR2 YFSETQ. This CDR3 contains 21 residues. J was trimmed by 2 bases and V by 4 bases; bases with no gene match: 20. The chain's CDR3 is CASSIIYAGTSGSSGTYEQYF. In nucleotides, the CDR3 is TGCGCCAGCAGCATAATATACGCCGGGACTAGCGGGAGTAGTGGAACCTACGAGCAGTACTTC. The full variable domain, completed using reference TRBV5-1 and TRBJ2-7, is KAGVTQTPRYLIKTRGQQVTLSCSPISGHRSVSWYQQTPGQGLQFLFEYFSETQRNKGNFPGRFSGRQFSNSRSEMNVSTLELGDSALYLCASSIIYAGTSGSSGTYEQYFGPGTRLTVT.

The chain joins TRBV7-6 to TRBJ2-5, with D unclear. CDR1 is SGHVS, CDR2 FNYEAQ, per germline. The germline V and J ends were trimmed by 4 bases and 0 bases, with 3 bases remaining between them. This CDR3 comprises 12 residues. The CDR3 bases are TGTGCCAGCAGCTCGTACCAAGAGACCCAGTACTTC. Translating it yields CASSSYQETQYF.

This clonotype was detected only a few times. This rearrangement joins TRBV4-1 to TRBJ1-2; 11 bases line up with TRBD1. Germline V gene sequence: CDR1 MGHRA, CDR2 YSYEKL. V lost 1 base to trimming and J lost 5 bases; unmatched junction nucleotides: 3. The CDR3 contains 15 residues. The CDR3 DNA sequence: TGCGCCAGCAGCCAAGGGACAGGGGGCTGGTATGGCTACACCTTC. This gives the protein CASSQGTGGWYGYTF.

There are a few counts of this clonotype. This rearrangement joins TRBV12-3 or TRBV12-4 to TRBJ2-1; 10 nucleotides match TRBD1. CDR3 length equals 14 residues. With V trimmed by 6 bases and J by 7 bases, 6 bases remained unmatched. CDR3 sequence reads: CASSTTGGRNEQFF. Here the CDR3 DNA reads TGTGCCAGCAGCACGACAGGGGGCAGGAATGAGCAGTTCTTC.

This clonotype was counted only a few times. The rearrangement uses TRBV2 and TRBJ1-5, with 10 bases identical to TRBD1. The CDR3 totals 13 residues. CDR1 is SNHLY, CDR2 FYNNEI, per germline. With V trimmed by 6 bases and J by 5 bases, 1 base remained unmatched. In nucleotides, the CDR3 is TGTGCCAGCAGCGGACAGGGGGATCAGCCCCAGCATTTT. Its protein is CASSGQGDQPQHF.

The chain combines TRBV7-8 with TRBJ2-7, with D perhaps TRBD1 or TRBD2 (6 bases each). Germline lookup yields CDR1 SGHVS and CDR2 FQNEAQ. CDR3 size: 15 residues. V lost 0 bases and J lost 2, with 11 bases in between. The CDR3 DNA reads as TGTGCCAGCAGCTTAGCCCCCGGGGGCCCCTACGAGCAGTACGTC. Its protein product is CASSLAPGGPYEQYV.